This T cell receptor (beta chain) was identified during a study of cytomegalovirus exposure and HLA in healthy donors. Broader study findings: TCR beta V segments were, for the most part, productive about 87% or about 30% of the time in an earlier analysis. An analysis that was carried out later associated 15,000 to 20,000 TCR beta sequences with HLA alleles at 0.05 false discovery rate. According to the study, around 160 TCR beta chains were cytomegalovirus-associated.

The CDR3 runs to 16 residues. J was trimmed by 5 bases and V by 0 bases; bases with no gene match: 6. Germline V gene data show CDR1 as SGHRS and CDR2 as YFSETQ. As to this clone: Antigen: not known.

60 Vbeta and 13 Jbeta primers were used in PCR. Per the authors' pipeline: Later reanalysis found approximately 76 million unique TCR beta chains, some 10 million of them shared. Sequencing used immunoSEQ multiplex PCR; TCRdb keeps in-frame clones, though not all of them. V, J and clone size derive from that table, while D and trimming were established from the DNA sequence. In the table there are about 150,000 clones, approximately 80% of which are singletons. Input material: PBMCs. The chain has TRBV5-1 and TRBJ2-1; 9 bases are shared with TRBD2. The source of this sequence is a man between 35 and 55 years old in good health and CMV-seropositive. CDR3 DNA: TGCGCCAGCAGCTTGGGTAGCGGGGGATTAAACAATGAGCAGTTCTTC. It codes for CASSLGSGGLNNEQFF.